This T cell receptor (beta chain) was profiled in a study of OX40 agonist ivuxolimab in advanced cancers. Generated by immunoSEQ multiplex PCR, the TCRdb table keeps only in-frame clones and is missing some. The repertoire holds about 66,000 clones, with more than 80% as singletons. Trimming took 6 bases from V and 6 from J; bases not matched to a gene: 0. The CDR3 totals 11 residues. Germline CDR1 is MDHEN and CDR2 is SYDVKM. The sequences come from CD4+ or CD8+ T cells sorted from blood, collected in a trial of the OX40 agonist ivuxolimab. The origin of this receptor is an adult with an advanced solid tumor such as melanoma, head and neck, liver or kidney cancer. The rearrangement uses TRBV28 and TRBJ1-2, with 8 bases fitting TRBD1. CDR3 bases: TGTGCCAGCAGGACAGGGGATGGCTACACCTTC. Amino acids: CASRTGDGYTF.